A selection of T cell receptor beta chains follows, all from one sample in a study of blood T cell repertoires in COVID-19. Sequencing was performed with immunoSEQ multiplex PCR; in TCRdb, only in-frame clones are kept and a portion is missing. The sample consists of under 250,000 clones, under 85% of them appearing once. Sequenced: peripheral blood. These receptors were taken from a man aged 25-40 years who had recovered from COVID-19. The CDR3 runs from the conserved cysteine through the conserved F or W. Fields, in order: D gene, clone size, V gene, J gene, CDR3 protein, CDR3 DNA. The D gene is left open where the match is weak. Size is omitted from some rows. Given values are once, few, many or a class for expanded clones.

D gene: -; clone size: -; V gene: TRBV19; J gene: TRBJ2-3; CDR3 protein: CASSVGLASTDTQYF; CDR3 DNA: TGTGCCAGTAGTGTAGGGCTAGCGAGCACAGATACGCAGTATTTT
D gene: -; clone size: -; V gene: TRBV6-1; J gene: TRBJ1-4; CDR3 protein: CASSDLPGSDEKLFF; CDR3 DNA: TGTGCCAGCAGTGATTTACCAGGTTCTGATGAAAAACTGTTTTTT
D gene: -; clone size: -; V gene: TRBV6-6; J gene: TRBJ1-1; CDR3 protein: CASSSGGTEAFF; CDR3 DNA: TGTGCCAGCAGCTCAGGAGGGACTGAAGCTTTCTTT
D gene: -; clone size: -; V gene: TRBV18; J gene: TRBJ1-1; CDR3 protein: CASSPREAPMNTEAFF; CDR3 DNA: TGTGCCAGCTCCCCACGCGAGGCTCCGATGAACACTGAAGCTTTCTTT
D gene: TRBD2; clone size: few; V gene: TRBV7-8; J gene: TRBJ2-1; CDR3 protein: CASSFGTSGEQFF; CDR3 DNA: TGTGCCAGCAGCTTTGGGACTAGTGGTGAGCAGTTCTTC
D gene: -; clone size: -; V gene: TRBV21-1; J gene: TRBJ2-7; CDR3 protein: CASSKGWRGETYEQYF; CDR3 DNA: TGTGCCAGCAGCAAAGGATGGAGGGGTGAGACCTACGAGCAGTACTTC
D gene: -; clone size: few; V gene: TRBV10-3; J gene: TRBJ1-1; CDR3 protein: CAIRREAMNTEAFF; CDR3 DNA: TGTGCCATCAGGAGGGAGGCCATGAACACTGAAGCTTTCTTT
D gene: TRBD1; clone size: few; V gene: TRBV29-1; J gene: TRBJ2-4; CDR3 protein: CSVNRGDIQYF; CDR3 DNA: TGCAGCGTCAACAGGGGAGACATTCAGTACTTC
D gene: -; clone size: -; V gene: TRBV3-1/TRBV3-2; J gene: TRBJ2-1; CDR3 protein: CASSHEGAPGAGNEQFF; CDR3 DNA: TGTGCCAGCAGCCATGAGGGGGCCCCGGGAGCGGGCAATGAGCAGTTCTTC
D gene: TRBD1; clone size: -; V gene: TRBV28; J gene: TRBJ2-6; CDR3 protein: CASSLLGQGVIAGANVLTF; CDR3 DNA: TGTGCCAGCAGTTTACTAGGACAGGGGGTAATAGCTGGGGCCAACGTCCTGACTTTC
D gene: -; clone size: -; V gene: TRBV9; J gene: TRBJ1-2; CDR3 protein: CASSVDWAYYGYTF; CDR3 DNA: TGTGCCAGCAGCGTAGATTGGGCATACTATGGCTACACCTTC
D gene: TRBD1; clone size: -; V gene: TRBV18; J gene: TRBJ2-1; CDR3 protein: CASSPGQQNEQFF; CDR3 DNA: TGTGCCAGCTCACCGGGACAGCAAAATGAGCAGTTCTTC
D gene: -; clone size: -; V gene: TRBV9; J gene: TRBJ2-2; CDR3 protein: CASSVATGELFF; CDR3 DNA: TGTGCCAGCAGCGTAGCTACCGGGGAGCTGTTTTTT
D gene: TRBD1; clone size: -; V gene: TRBV29-1; J gene: TRBJ1-2; CDR3 protein: CSAGGDGGYTF; CDR3 DNA: TGCAGCGCAGGGGGCGACGGTGGCTACACCTTC
D gene: -; clone size: -; V gene: TRBV7-2; J gene: TRBJ1-3; CDR3 protein: CASSLVLARATGNTIYF; CDR3 DNA: TGTGCCAGCAGCTTAGTTTTAGCCAGGGCTACAGGAAACACCATATATTTT
D gene: TRBD1; clone size: -; V gene: TRBV3-1/TRBV3-2; J gene: TRBJ1-1; CDR3 protein: CASNLPGQGVNTEAFF; CDR3 DNA: TGTGCCAGCAACCTCCCGGGACAGGGGGTGAACACTGAAGCTTTCTTT
D gene: -; clone size: -; V gene: TRBV7-9; J gene: TRBJ1-2; CDR3 protein: CASSPPQRVFYGYTF; CDR3 DNA: TGTGCCAGCAGCCCCCCGCAACGGGTATTCTATGGCTACACCTTC
D gene: TRBD2; clone size: -; V gene: TRBV27; J gene: TRBJ2-3; CDR3 protein: CASSLRLAATDTQYF; CDR3 DNA: TGTGCCAGCAGTTTAAGACTAGCGGCCACAGATACGCAGTATTTT
D gene: -; clone size: few; V gene: TRBV2; J gene: TRBJ1-5; CDR3 protein: CASKGGNQPQHF; CDR3 DNA: TGTGCCAGCAAGGGCGGGAATCAGCCCCAGCATTTT
D gene: TRBD1; clone size: -; V gene: TRBV18; J gene: TRBJ1-2; CDR3 protein: CASSPGRDSFPRGYTF; CDR3 DNA: TGTGCCAGCTCACCGGGCCGGGACAGCTTTCCTAGGGGCTACACCTTC
D gene: -; clone size: few; V gene: TRBV6-6; J gene: TRBJ1-2; CDR3 protein: CASSYAPGRARYGYTF; CDR3 DNA: TGTGCCAGCAGTTACGCCCCCGGGAGGGCGCGCTATGGCTACACCTTC
D gene: TRBD1; clone size: -; V gene: TRBV2; J gene: TRBJ1-6; CDR3 protein: CASSRAGQGNSPLHF; CDR3 DNA: TGTGCCAGCAGTCGCGCTGGACAGGGTAATTCACCCCTCCACTTT
D gene: TRBD1; clone size: few; V gene: TRBV6-5; J gene: TRBJ2-2; CDR3 protein: CASSGTGGSGELFF; CDR3 DNA: TGTGCCAGCAGCGGGACAGGGGGTTCCGGGGAGCTGTTTTTT
D gene: TRBD2; clone size: once; V gene: TRBV11-1; J gene: TRBJ2-7; CDR3 protein: CASSPGTRLYEQYF; CDR3 DNA: TGTGCCAGCAGCCCCGGGACTAGGCTCTACGAGCAGTACTTC
D gene: TRBD1; clone size: -; V gene: TRBV3-1/TRBV3-2; J gene: TRBJ1-2; CDR3 protein: CASSQGGTGAPKPHGYTF; CDR3 DNA: TGTGCCAGCAGCCAAGGGGGGACAGGGGCGCCCAAACCTCATGGCTACACCTTC
D gene: -; clone size: few; V gene: TRBV5-6; J gene: TRBJ2-7; CDR3 protein: CASSLSLGEQYF; CDR3 DNA: TGTGCCAGCAGCCTCTCCCTAGGTGAGCAGTACTTC
D gene: TRBD1; clone size: -; V gene: TRBV6-5; J gene: TRBJ1-5; CDR3 protein: CATEKGQGDYQPQHF; CDR3 DNA: TGTGCCACGGAAAAAGGACAGGGAGATTATCAGCCCCAGCATTTT
D gene: TRBD1; clone size: -; V gene: TRBV28; J gene: TRBJ1-2; CDR3 protein: CASSLGQGGGYTF; CDR3 DNA: TGTGCCAGCAGTTTAGGACAGGGGGGTGGCTACACCTTC
D gene: -; clone size: -; V gene: TRBV20-1; J gene: TRBJ2-5; CDR3 protein: CSPPGGGNQYF; CDR3 DNA: TGCAGCCCCCCCGGCGGGGGCAACCAGTACTTC
D gene: -; clone size: -; V gene: TRBV7-9; J gene: TRBJ1-2; CDR3 protein: CASTNSGANYGYTF; CDR3 DNA: TGTGCCAGCACCAATAGTGGAGCAAACTATGGCTACACCTTC
D gene: -; clone size: -; V gene: TRBV9; J gene: TRBJ1-6; CDR3 protein: CASSVATGREGSPLHF; CDR3 DNA: TGTGCCAGCAGCGTAGCTACAGGCAGGGAAGGCTCACCCCTCCACTTT
D gene: -; clone size: -; V gene: TRBV7-9; J gene: TRBJ1-1; CDR3 protein: CASSFELTGTEAFF; CDR3 DNA: TGTGCCAGCAGCTTCGAACTTACAGGGACTGAAGCTTTCTTT
D gene: -; clone size: -; V gene: TRBV29-1; J gene: TRBJ2-3; CDR3 protein: CSVDRITTDTQYF; CDR3 DNA: TGCAGCGTAGACAGGATAACCACAGATACGCAGTATTTT
D gene: TRBD1; clone size: -; V gene: TRBV5-4; J gene: TRBJ1-6; CDR3 protein: CASSSAGTGSSPLHF; CDR3 DNA: TGTGCCAGCAGCTCCGCCGGGACAGGGTCTTCACCCCTCCACTTT
D gene: -; clone size: -; V gene: TRBV2; J gene: TRBJ2-2; CDR3 protein: CASSDVLRSGELFF; CDR3 DNA: TGTGCCAGCAGTGATGTCTTGCGATCCGGGGAGCTGTTTTTT
D gene: TRBD1; clone size: -; V gene: TRBV11-3; J gene: TRBJ2-2; CDR3 protein: CASSLGSGGTGELFF; CDR3 DNA: TGTGCCAGCAGCTTAGGATCAGGGGGCACCGGGGAGCTGTTTTTT
D gene: -; clone size: -; V gene: TRBV4-1; J gene: TRBJ1-4; CDR3 protein: CASSQAINEKLFF; CDR3 DNA: TGCGCCAGCAGCCAAGCAATTAATGAAAAACTGTTTTTT
D gene: -; clone size: -; V gene: TRBV9; J gene: TRBJ2-3; CDR3 protein: CASSVTGLATDTQYF; CDR3 DNA: TGTGCCAGCAGCGTCACGGGGCTAGCGACAGATACGCAGTATTTT
D gene: -; clone size: -; V gene: TRBV28; J gene: TRBJ2-5; CDR3 protein: CASSLSDQETQYF; CDR3 DNA: TGTGCCAGCAGTTTGTCAGACCAAGAGACCCAGTACTTC
D gene: TRBD1; clone size: -; V gene: TRBV29-1; J gene: TRBJ2-2; CDR3 protein: CSVSRDRDTGELFF; CDR3 DNA: TGCAGCGTTTCCCGGGACAGGGACACCGGGGAGCTGTTTTTT
D gene: -; clone size: -; V gene: TRBV6-4; J gene: TRBJ2-2; CDR3 protein: CASSESDTGELFF; CDR3 DNA: TGTGCCAGCAGCGAAAGCGACACCGGGGAGCTGTTTTTT
D gene: -; clone size: -; V gene: TRBV28; J gene: TRBJ2-5; CDR3 protein: CASSLGQEPTQYF; CDR3 DNA: TGTGCCAGCAGTTTAGGGCAGGAACCGACCCAGTACTTC
D gene: -; clone size: -; V gene: TRBV24-1; J gene: TRBJ1-5; CDR3 protein: CARGGVYYSNQPQHF; CDR3 DNA: TGTGCCCGTGGGGGGGTCTATTATAGCAATCAGCCCCAGCATTTT
D gene: -; clone size: -; V gene: TRBV7-2; J gene: TRBJ2-1; CDR3 protein: CASSLARGNEQFF; CDR3 DNA: TGTGCCAGCAGCTTAGCGCGGGGCAATGAGCAGTTCTTC
D gene: -; clone size: -; V gene: TRBV5-6; J gene: TRBJ2-3; CDR3 protein: CASSLSSNTQYF; CDR3 DNA: TGTGCCAGCAGCTTGAGCTCAAATACGCAGTATTTT
D gene: -; clone size: -; V gene: TRBV5-4; J gene: TRBJ2-5; CDR3 protein: CASSERGETQYF; CDR3 DNA: TGTGCCAGCAGCGAGAGGGGGGAGACCCAGTACTTC